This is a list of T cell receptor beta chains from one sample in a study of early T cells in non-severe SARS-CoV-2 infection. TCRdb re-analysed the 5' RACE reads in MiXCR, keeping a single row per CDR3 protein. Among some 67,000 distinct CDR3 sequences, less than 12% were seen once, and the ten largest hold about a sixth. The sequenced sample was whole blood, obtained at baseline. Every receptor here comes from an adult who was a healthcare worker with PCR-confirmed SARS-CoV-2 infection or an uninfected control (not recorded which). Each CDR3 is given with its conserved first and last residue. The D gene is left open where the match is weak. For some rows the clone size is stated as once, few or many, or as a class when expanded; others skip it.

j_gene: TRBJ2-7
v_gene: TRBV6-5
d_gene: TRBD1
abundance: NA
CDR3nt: TGTGCCAGCAGGGCGGGACAGGGCTGGCACGAGCAGTACTTC
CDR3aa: CASRAGQGWHEQYF

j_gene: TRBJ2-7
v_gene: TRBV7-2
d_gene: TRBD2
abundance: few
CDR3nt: TGTGCCAGCAGCTTAGAAACTAGCGGGAGGGCTTCCTACGAGCAGTACTTC
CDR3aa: CASSLETSGRASYEQYF

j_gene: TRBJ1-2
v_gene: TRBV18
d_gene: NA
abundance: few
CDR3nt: TGTGCCAGCTCACCACCGCCAGGCAGCGATCTAAGAGGCTACACCTTC
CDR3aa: CASSPPPGSDLRGYTF

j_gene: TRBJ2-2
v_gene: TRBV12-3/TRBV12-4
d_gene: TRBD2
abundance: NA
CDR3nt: TGTGCCAGCAGTGCCCCGGTTGGTAGCGGGAGGCCCAACACCGGGGAGCTGTTTTTT
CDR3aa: CASSAPVGSGRPNTGELFF

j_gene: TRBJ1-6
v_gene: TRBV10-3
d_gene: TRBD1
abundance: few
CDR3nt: TGTGCCATCAGTGCTGGACAGGACAATTCACCCCTCCACTTT
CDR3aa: CAISAGQDNSPLHF

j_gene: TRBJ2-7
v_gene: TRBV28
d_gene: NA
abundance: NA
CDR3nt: TGTGCCAGCAGTCCTTCCAGCCCCTACGAGCAGTACTTC
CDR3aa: CASSPSSPYEQYF

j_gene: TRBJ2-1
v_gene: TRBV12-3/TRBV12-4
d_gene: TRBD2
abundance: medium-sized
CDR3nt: TGTGCCAGCAGTTTTAGTAGCGGGAGGGCCTTCAATGAGCAGTTCTTC
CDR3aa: CASSFSSGRAFNEQFF

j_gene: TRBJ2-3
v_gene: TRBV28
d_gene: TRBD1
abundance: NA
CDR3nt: TGTGCCAGCAGTTCCGAGGGGGCCACAGATACGCAGTATTTT
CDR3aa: CASSSEGATDTQYF

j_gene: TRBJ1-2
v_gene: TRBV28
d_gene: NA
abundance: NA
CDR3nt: TGTGCCAGCAGGGACACAGGGATCTATGGCTACACCTTC
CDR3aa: CASRDTGIYGYTF

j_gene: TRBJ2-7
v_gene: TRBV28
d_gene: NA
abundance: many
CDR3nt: TGTGCCAGCAACAGCCAGGGATCCCCATCTAGGGAGCAGTACTTC
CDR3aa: CASNSQGSPSREQYF

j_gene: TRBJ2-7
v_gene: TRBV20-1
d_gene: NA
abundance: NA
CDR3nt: TGCAGTGCGAGAAAGATCGGATCAGCCTACGAGCAGTACTTC
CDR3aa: CSARKIGSAYEQYF

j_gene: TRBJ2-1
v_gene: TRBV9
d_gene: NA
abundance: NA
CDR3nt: TGTGCCAGCAGCGTAGGAAGTGCGGTGAATGAGCAGTTCTTC
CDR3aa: CASSVGSAVNEQFF

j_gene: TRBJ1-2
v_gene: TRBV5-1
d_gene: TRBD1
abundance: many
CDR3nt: TGCGCCAGCAGCACAGCCACAGGGGGCAGTAACTATGGCTACACCTTC
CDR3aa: CASSTATGGSNYGYTF

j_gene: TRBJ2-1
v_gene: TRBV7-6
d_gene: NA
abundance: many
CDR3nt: TGTGCCAGCAGCCCAGACGCGGGGTATAACAATGAGCAGTTCTTC
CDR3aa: CASSPDAGYNNEQFF

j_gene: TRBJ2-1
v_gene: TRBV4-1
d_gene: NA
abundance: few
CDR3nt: TGCGCCAGCAGCCAAGAGCTTGAACTAGCCCCGTACAATGAGCAGTTCTTC
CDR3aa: CASSQELELAPYNEQFF

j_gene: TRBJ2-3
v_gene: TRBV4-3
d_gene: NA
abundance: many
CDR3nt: TGCGCCAGCAGCCAAGAAGGATTACAGCAGGATACGCAGTATTTT
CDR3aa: CASSQEGLQQDTQYF

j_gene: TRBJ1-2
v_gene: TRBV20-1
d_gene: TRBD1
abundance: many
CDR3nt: TGCAGTGCTAGACAGGACAGGGCGTTAGGCTACACCTTC
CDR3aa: CSARQDRALGYTF

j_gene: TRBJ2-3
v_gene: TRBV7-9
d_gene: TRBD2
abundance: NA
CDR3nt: TGTGCCAGCAGCTTATTCGCGGGAGTTAGCACAGATACGCAGTATTTT
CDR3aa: CASSLFAGVSTDTQYF

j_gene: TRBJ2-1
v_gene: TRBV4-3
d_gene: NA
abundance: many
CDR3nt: TGCGCCAGCAGCCAAGGACTAACTTACAATGAGCAGTTCTTC
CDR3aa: CASSQGLTYNEQFF

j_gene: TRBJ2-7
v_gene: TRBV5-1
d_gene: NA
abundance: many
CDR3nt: TGCGCCAGCTCCAGAGCCCCTTCCCAAGAGCAGTACTTC
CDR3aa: CASSRAPSQEQYF

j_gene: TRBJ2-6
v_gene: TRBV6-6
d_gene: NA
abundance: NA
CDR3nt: TGTGCCAGCAGTTACCCTGGGGCCAACGTCCTGACTTTC
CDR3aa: CASSYPGANVLTF

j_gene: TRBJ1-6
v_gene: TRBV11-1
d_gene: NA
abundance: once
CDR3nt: TGTGCCAGCAGCGCCGGACAGTATAATTCACCCCTCCACTTT
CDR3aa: CASSAGQYNSPLHF

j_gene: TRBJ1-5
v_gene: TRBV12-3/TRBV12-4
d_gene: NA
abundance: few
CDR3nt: TGTGCCAGCAGTTTATATTCAGGAGCTACCAATCAGCCCCAGCATTTT
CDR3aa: CASSLYSGATNQPQHF

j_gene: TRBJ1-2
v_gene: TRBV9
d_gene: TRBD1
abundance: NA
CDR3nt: TGTGCCAGCAGCCCCCAGGGGGCTATGCTCTATGGCTACACCTTC
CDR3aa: CASSPQGAMLYGYTF

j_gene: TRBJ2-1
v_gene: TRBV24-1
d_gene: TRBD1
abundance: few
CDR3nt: TGTGCCACCAGTGATCCTCCGGGACAGGCCTTGAATGAGCAGTTCTTC
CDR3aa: CATSDPPGQALNEQFF

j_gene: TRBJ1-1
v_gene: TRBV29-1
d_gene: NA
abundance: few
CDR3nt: TGCAGCGCCCGAACTCACGGGAACACTGAAGCTTTCTTT
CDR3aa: CSARTHGNTEAFF

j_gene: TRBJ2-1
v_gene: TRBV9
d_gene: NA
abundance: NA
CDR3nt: TGTGCCAGCAGCGTAGGTCCACCCGGCTCCTACAATGAGCAGTTCTTC
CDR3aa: CASSVGPPGSYNEQFF

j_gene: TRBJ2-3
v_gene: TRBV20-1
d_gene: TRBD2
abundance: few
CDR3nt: TGCAGTGCTGGTCGTCCGGGACTAGGGATCGGCACAGATACGCAGTATTTT
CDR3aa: CSAGRPGLGIGTDTQYF

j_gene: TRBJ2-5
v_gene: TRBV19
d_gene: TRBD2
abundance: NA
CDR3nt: TGTGCCAGTTCCCACCGCGGGGGCCAAGAGACCCAGTACTTC
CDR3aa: CASSHRGGQETQYF

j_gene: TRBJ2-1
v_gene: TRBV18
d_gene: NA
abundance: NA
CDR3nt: TGTGCCAGCTCACCACCGGGGGGATCCGCTGAGCAGTTCTTC
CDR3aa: CASSPPGGSAEQFF

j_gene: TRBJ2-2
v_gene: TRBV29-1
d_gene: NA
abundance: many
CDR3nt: TGCAGCGTTGAAGGCCGGGTACACACCGGGGAGCTGTTTTTT
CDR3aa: CSVEGRVHTGELFF

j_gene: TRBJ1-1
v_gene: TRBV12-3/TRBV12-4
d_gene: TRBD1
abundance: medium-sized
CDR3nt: TGTGCCAGCAGTCCAGGGGGTTATACTGAAGCTTTCTTT
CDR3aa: CASSPGGYTEAFF

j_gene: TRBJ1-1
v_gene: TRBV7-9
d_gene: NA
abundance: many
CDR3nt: TGTGCCAGCAGCTTAGAGTTCGACACTGAAGCTTTCTTT
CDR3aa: CASSLEFDTEAFF

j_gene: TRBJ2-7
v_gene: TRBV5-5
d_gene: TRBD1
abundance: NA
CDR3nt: TGTGCCAGCAGCGTCGGGACAGGGACCTACGAGCAGTACTTC
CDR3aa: CASSVGTGTYEQYF

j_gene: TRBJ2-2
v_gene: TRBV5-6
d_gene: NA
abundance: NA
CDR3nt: TGTGCCAGCAGCTTTACAATCTCGAACACCGGGGAGCTGTTTTTT
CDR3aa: CASSFTISNTGELFF

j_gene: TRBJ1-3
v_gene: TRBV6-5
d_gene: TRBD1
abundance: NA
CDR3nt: TGTGCCAGCAGTTACTCGGCAGGGGGCTCTGGAAACACCATATATTTT
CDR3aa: CASSYSAGGSGNTIYF

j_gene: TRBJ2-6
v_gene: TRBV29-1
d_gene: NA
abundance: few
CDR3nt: TGCAGCGTTGCGATTTCTGGGGCCAACGTCCTGACTTTC
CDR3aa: CSVAISGANVLTF

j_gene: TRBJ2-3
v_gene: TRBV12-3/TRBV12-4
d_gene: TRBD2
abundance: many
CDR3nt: TGTGCCAGCAGTTCCGGGACTAGCGCAGTCCAGGTTACGCAGTATTTT
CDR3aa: CASSSGTSAVQVTQYF

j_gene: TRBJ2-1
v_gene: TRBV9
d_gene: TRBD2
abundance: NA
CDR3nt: TGTGCCAGCAACGGTAGGGAGGGCGGGTATGAGCAGTTCTTC
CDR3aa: CASNGREGGYEQFF

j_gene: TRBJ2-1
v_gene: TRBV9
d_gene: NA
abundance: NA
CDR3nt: TGTGCCAGCAGCGTAGTGGCTAGCTGGGGGAATGAGCAGTTCTTC
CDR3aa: CASSVVASWGNEQFF

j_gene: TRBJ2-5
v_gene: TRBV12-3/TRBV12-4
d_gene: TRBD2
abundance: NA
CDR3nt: TGTGCCAGCAGTCCAGAGCGGGAGGGACAAGAGACCCAGTACTTC
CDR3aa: CASSPEREGQETQYF